This T cell receptor (beta chain) is drawn from a study of graft-versus-host responses after intestinal transplantation. Overall study context: All of the recipients had induction that used anti-thymocyte globulin, then tacrolimus and steroids for two to four years. Broader study findings: Investigators detected GvH clones in recipient marrow, with some emerging earlier in ileum or blood. Allograft graft-versus-host to host-versus-graft clonal ratios ran high in patients with graft-donor T cell macrochimerism.

With respect to this clone: Its antigen is unknown.

Sequencing was performed with immunoSEQ multiplex PCR; in TCRdb, only in-frame clones are kept and a portion is missing. The data contain about 97,000 clones, 90% of them singletons. Per the germline V gene, CDR1 is SEHNR and CDR2 is FQNEAQ (reference sequence). The CDR3 sequence is 14 residues long. Trimming stripped 7 bases from V and 1 base from J, with 13 bases between. This chain connects TRBV7-9 to TRBJ1-1; D call uncertain. The source was PBMCs, collected roughly 410 days after intestinal transplant. This TCR was sampled from a human patient who received an intestinal transplant, so some T cells may come from the graft donor. The CDR3 DNA sequence: TGTGCCAGCATCCCCCTTTCGGGGAACACTGAAGCTTTCTTT. Protein product: CASIPLSGNTEAFF.